One and the same sample provided the 13 T cell receptor beta chains below, sequenced in a study of blood T cell repertoires in COVID-19. Here immunoSEQ multiplex PCR was the method, and the copy in TCRdb shows in-frame clones only, minus some. This sample carries about 46,000 clones, approximately 83% of them seen once, and the ten largest clones take around 16%. The sequenced material came from peripheral blood. The receptor source for this set is a human donor in a cohort sampled during active COVID-19. The donor label of this sample is uncertain.

The V gene is TRBV4-2, the J gene TRBJ2-3, with 10 bases lining up with TRBD2. The CDR3 has 17 amino acids. J was trimmed by 1 base and V by 6 bases; bases with no gene match: 10. Germline lookup yields CDR1 LGHNA and CDR2 YNFKEQ. The CDR3 region is CASRMVAGGRGTDTQYF. CDR3 nucleotide sequence: TGTGCCAGCAGAATGGTAGCGGGGGGCCGGGGCACAGATACGCAGTATTTT.

The chain uses TRBV6-5 and TRBJ1-2; possibly TRBD1 for D (6 bases). Germline lookup yields CDR1 MNHEY and CDR2 SVGAGI. V was clipped by 5 bases and J by 2 bases, with 9 bases between them. This CDR3 contains 13 residues. CDR3 in amino acids: CASSTQGNYGYTF. The CDR3 DNA sequence: TGTGCCAGCAGTACCCAGGGGAACTATGGCTACACCTTC.

V usage is TRBV3-1 (or the pseudogene TRBV3-2) and J usage is TRBJ2-3; 10 nucleotides match TRBD1. The V gene's germline CDR1 is LGHDT and CDR2 YNNKEL (reference sequence). The CDR3 is 16 amino acids. The J segment lost 3 bases and the V segment lost 2 bases, leaving 5 bases of the junction unmatched. Written as DNA, the CDR3 is TGTGCCAGCAGCCAATTCGACAGGGGGCAGACAGATACGCAGTATTTT. It is translated as CASSQFDRGQTDTQYF.

This clone has a single count. The rearrangement joins TRBV4-2 to TRBJ1-6; a possible D gene is TRBD1 (5 bases). Germline V gene data show CDR1 as LGHNA and CDR2 as YNFKEQ. The CDR3 spans 15 residues. Trimming removed 4 bases at V and 7 bases at J, with 14 bases between. CDR3 loop: CASSLGVRGNSPLHF. The CDR3, as DNA: TGTGCCAGCAGCCTAGGGGTACGGGGGAATTCACCCCTCCACTTT.

The J gene is TRBJ1-1, the V gene TRBV6-6, with a weak D call TRBD1 (6 bases). This CDR3 contains 14 residues. The ends were cut back, 6 bases at V and 1 base at J, with 12 bases in the middle. Germline CDR1 and CDR2: MNHNY and SVGAGI (reference sequence). CDR3 loop: CASSLQGTNTEAFF. In nucleotides, the CDR3 is TGTGCCAGCAGCCTTCAGGGGACGAACACTGAAGCTTTCTTT.

The rearrangement uses TRBV5-6 and TRBJ1-5; TRBD1 matches at 10 bases. V shed 4 bases and J 10 bases; nucleotides not matched to a gene: 8. Germline V gives CDR1 SGHDT, CDR2 YYEEEE. The CDR3 has 14 amino acids. CDR3 nucleotides: TGTGCCAGCAGCACAACCGGGACAGGGGATCCCCAGCATTTT. This codes for CASSTTGTGDPQHF. The full variable domain, completed using reference TRBV5-6 and TRBJ1-5, is DAGVTQSPTHLIKTRGQQVTLRCSPKSGHDTVSWYQQALGQGPQFIFQYYEEEERQRGNFPDRFSGHQFPNYSSELNVNALLLGDSALYLCASSTTGTGDPQHFGDGTRLSIL.

This rearrangement joins TRBV21-1 to TRBJ2-3; TRBD2 is the table's D call, not checked against the DNA. TRBV21-1 is noted as a pseudogene. CDR3 length: 17 residues. CDR3 sequence: CASSIAGGKYSTDTQYF. DNA of the CDR3: TGTGCCAGCAGCATTGCGGGGGGGAAGTACAGCACAGATACGCAGTATTTT.

This clone has a handful of counts. V is TRBV4-1 and J is TRBJ1-2; D perhaps matches TRBD1 (6 bases). CDR1 is MGHRA and CDR2 is YSYEKL in the germline V gene. CDR3 length equals 14 residues. V was trimmed by 3 bases and J by 4 bases, leaving 12 bases between them. The CDR3 loop is CASSQAQGSYGYTF. In nucleotides, the CDR3 is TGCGCCAGCAGCCAGGCACAGGGCTCCTATGGCTACACCTTC.

The rearrangement joins TRBV6-6 to TRBJ1-5, with 9 bases that match TRBD1. This CDR3 contains 14 residues. Germline CDR1 and CDR2: MNHNY and SVGAGI (reference sequence). Trimming took 5 bases from V and 5 from J; bases not matched to a gene: 4. The chain's CDR3 is CASSTRDRDQPQHF. Here the CDR3 DNA reads TGTGCCAGCAGTACCCGGGACAGGGATCAGCCCCAGCATTTT.

The chain joins TRBV7-2 to TRBJ2-7, with 11 bases matching TRBD2. V dropped 5 bases and J dropped 7; count of bases not matched to a gene: 7. The germline CDR1 and CDR2 sequences are SGHTA and FQGNSA. The length of the CDR3 is 14 residues. The CDR3 spells CASSPLAGGLEQYF. CDR3 in DNA: TGTGCCAGCAGCCCGCTAGCGGGGGGACTAGAGCAGTACTTC.

The J gene is TRBJ1-2, the V gene TRBV5-1; D ambiguous. The CDR3 totals 13 residues. The germline gives CDR1 SGHRS, CDR2 YFSETQ. Deletions cut 0 bases from V and 8 bases from J, with 11 bases between. The CDR3 loop is CASSLVLPLGYTF. The CDR3 DNA follows: TGCGCCAGCAGCTTGGTACTCCCCCTCGGCTACACCTTC.

The gene calls are TRBV11-1 and TRBJ1-5; possibly TRBD1 for D (5 bases). The germline CDR1 and CDR2 sequences are SGHAT and FQDESV (reference sequence). CDR3 length: 15 amino acids. Between the trimmed V and J ends, which lost 5 bases and 4 bases, there was a span of 15 bases. The CDR3 bases are TGTGCCAGCAGCGCGGGCAGCGGGACTAATCAGCCCCAGCATTTT. It codes for CASSAGSGTNQPQHF.

The rearrangement links TRBV2 to TRBJ2-1; the D gene is possibly TRBD2 (7 bases). V shed 2 bases and J shed 13 bases, with 12 bases lying between them. The CDR3 loop spans 12 amino acids. Germline loops: CDR1 SNHLY, CDR2 FYNNEI. The DNA for the CDR3 is TGTGCCAGCAGTGAAACGCGGGGGCGCCAGTTCTTC. It yields the protein CASSETRGRQFF.